The present entry profiles one T cell receptor (beta chain) with its context. This CDR3 region has 15 residues. The V gene end was trimmed by 5 bases and the J gene end by 5 bases; junction bases not matched to a gene: 8. Germline V gives CDR1 SGHVS, CDR2 FNYEAQ. The source of the sample is a study of control samples from healthy donors and cancer patients. TCRdb's copy holds only in-frame clones and misses some; the assay was immunoSEQ multiplex PCR. The sample has roughly 120,000 clones, around 93% seen once. This TCR was sampled from a middle-aged man with head and neck cancer. The V and J genes are TRBV7-6 and TRBJ2-2, with TRBD1 matching over 7 bases. The sample taken for sequencing was PBMCs. The CDR3 DNA follows: TGTGCCAGCAGCCCAACAGGGGTCCTGACCGGGGAGCTGTTTTTT. Protein: CASSPTGVLTGELFF.